This T cell receptor (beta chain) was documented in a study of blood T cell repertoires in COVID-19. Overall study: T cells, B-cell-depleted T cells, or PBMCs supplied cDNA or gDNA.

The CDR3 contains 14 residues. Germline V gene data show CDR1 as SNHLY and CDR2 as FYNNEI. With 4 bases removed from V and 2 bases from J, the gap between germline ends came to 11 bases. This clone was recorded a few times. Sequencing was performed with immunoSEQ multiplex PCR; in TCRdb, only in-frame clones are kept and a portion is missing. This table holds about 400,000 clones, nearly 90% found once. The clonotype was recovered from a woman in her 40s with acute COVID-19. This rearrangement joins TRBV2 to TRBJ2-5; TRBD1 is a possible D gene (5 bases). Sequencing was carried out using PBMCs or T cells enriched from blood (not recorded which). CDR3 DNA sequence: TGTGCCAGCAGTGTGGGGCGGTTACAAGAGACCCAGTACTTC. It is translated as CASSVGRLQETQYF.